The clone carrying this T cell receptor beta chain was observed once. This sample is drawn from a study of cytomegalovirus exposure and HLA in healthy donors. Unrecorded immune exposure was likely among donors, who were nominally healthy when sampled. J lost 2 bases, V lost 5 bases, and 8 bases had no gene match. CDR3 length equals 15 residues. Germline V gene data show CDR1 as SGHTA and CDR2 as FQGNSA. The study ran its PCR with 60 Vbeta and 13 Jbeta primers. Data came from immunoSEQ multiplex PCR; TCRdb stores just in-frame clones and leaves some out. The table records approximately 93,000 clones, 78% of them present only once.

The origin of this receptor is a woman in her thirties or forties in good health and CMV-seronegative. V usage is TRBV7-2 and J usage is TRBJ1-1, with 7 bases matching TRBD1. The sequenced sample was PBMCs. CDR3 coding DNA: TGTGCCAGCAGCCTCCCGGACAGGCCTAACACTGAAGCTTTCTTT. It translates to CASSLPDRPNTEAFF.